Here is one TCR beta chain with its context. Antigen specificity is unknown. Other DNA sequences from this sample encode an identical CDR3 as well. The data stem from a study of vaccination effects on CD4 cells after COVID-19. Expansion of antigen-specific CD4+ T cells with viral peptide pools was carried out by the ViraFEST assay before sequencing. Following a 10-day culture, CD4+ T cells were purified. Vaccinated recipients, who were negative for nucleocapsid antibodies, had no history of SARS-CoV-2 infection. With around 10 ug/ml peptides and about 9.7 IU/ml IL-2, 2 million or so PBMC per well were cultured. Clones were sequenced by immunoSEQ multiplex PCR, and TCRdb holds only the in-frame ones, with some missing. This sample carries under 80,000 clones, 60% to 85% of them seen once, and the ten largest clones take roughly a tenth. This specimen was CD4+ T cells from PBMCs cultured with SARS-CoV-2 spike peptides, taken before COVID-19 vaccination. This receptor was identified in a human donor who received a COVID-19 vaccine.

In nucleotides, the CDR3 is TGCGCCAGCAGCTTGTCGTCAGGAGAAAACATTCAGTACTTC. Amino acids: CASSLSSGENIQYF. The V gene is TRBV5-1, the J gene TRBJ2-4, with D hard to call. The CDR3 is made up of 14 amino acids. Trimming pared 1 base from V and 5 bases from J, leaving 10 bases between. In germline, CDR1 is SGHRS, CDR2 YFSETQ.